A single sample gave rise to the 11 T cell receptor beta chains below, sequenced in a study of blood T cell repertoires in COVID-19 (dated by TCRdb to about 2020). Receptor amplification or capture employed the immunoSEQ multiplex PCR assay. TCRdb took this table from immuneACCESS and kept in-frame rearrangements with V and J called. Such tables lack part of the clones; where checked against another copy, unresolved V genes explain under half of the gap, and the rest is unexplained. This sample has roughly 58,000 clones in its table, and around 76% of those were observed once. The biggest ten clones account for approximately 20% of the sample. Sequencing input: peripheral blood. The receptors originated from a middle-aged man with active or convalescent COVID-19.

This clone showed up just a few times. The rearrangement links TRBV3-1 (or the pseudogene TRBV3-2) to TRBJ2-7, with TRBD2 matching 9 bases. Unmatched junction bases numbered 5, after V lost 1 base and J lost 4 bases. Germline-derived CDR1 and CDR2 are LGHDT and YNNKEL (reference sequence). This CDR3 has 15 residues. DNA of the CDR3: TGTGCCAGCAGCCAAGCCCTTCTAGCGGGGTACGAGCAGTACTTC. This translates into CASSQALLAGYEQYF.

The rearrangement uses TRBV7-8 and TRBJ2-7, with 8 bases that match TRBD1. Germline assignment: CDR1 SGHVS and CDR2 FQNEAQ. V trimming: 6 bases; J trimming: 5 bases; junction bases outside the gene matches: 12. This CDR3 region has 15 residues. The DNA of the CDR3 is TGTGCCAGCAGACCTGACAGGGGCGGACTTGACGAGCAGTACTTC. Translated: CASRPDRGGLDEQYF.

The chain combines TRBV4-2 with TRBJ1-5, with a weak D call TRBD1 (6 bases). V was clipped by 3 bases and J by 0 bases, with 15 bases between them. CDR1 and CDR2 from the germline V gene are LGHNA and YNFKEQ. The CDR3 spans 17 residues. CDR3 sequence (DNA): TGTGCCAGCAGCCATTTCTCGGGACAACTTAGCAATCAGCCCCAGCATTTT. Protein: CASSHFSGQLSNQPQHF.

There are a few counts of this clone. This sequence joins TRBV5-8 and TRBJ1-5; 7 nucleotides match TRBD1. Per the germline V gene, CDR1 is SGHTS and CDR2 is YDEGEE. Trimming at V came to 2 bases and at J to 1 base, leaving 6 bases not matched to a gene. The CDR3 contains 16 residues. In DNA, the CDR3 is TGTGCCAGCAGCTTAAACAGGGGAGTGAGCAATCAGCCCCAGCATTTT. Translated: CASSLNRGVSNQPQHF.

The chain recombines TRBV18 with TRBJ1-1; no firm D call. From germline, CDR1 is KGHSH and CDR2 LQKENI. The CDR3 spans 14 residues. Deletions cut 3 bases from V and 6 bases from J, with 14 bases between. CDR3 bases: TGTGCCAGCTCACCGCAGGCGACGTCGTCTGAAGCTTTCTTT. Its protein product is CASSPQATSSEAFF. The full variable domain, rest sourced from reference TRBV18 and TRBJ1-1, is NAGVMQNPRHLVRRRGQEARLRCSPMKGHSHVYWYRQLPEEGLKFMVYLQKENIIDESGMPKERFSAEFPKEGPSILRIQQVVRGDSAAYFCASSPQATSSEAFFGQGTRLTVV.

The CDR3: CASSLVTSGITDTQYF. CDR3 bases: TGTGCCAGCAGCTTAGTAACTAGCGGAATCACAGATACGCAGTATTTT. The chain couples TRBV7-6 to TRBJ2-3, with 8 bases matching TRBD2. The CDR3 is made up of 16 amino acids. After removal of 1 base from V and 2 bases from J, the junction contained 5 bases not matched to a gene. CDR1 is SGHVS, CDR2 FNYEAQ, per germline.

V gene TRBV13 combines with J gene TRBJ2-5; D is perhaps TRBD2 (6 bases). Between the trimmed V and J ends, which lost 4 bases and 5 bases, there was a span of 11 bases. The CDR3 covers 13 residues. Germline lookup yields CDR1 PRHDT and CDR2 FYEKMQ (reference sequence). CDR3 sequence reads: CASSYTSGETQYF. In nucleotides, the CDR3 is TGTGCCAGCAGCTACACAAGCGGGGAGACCCAGTACTTC.

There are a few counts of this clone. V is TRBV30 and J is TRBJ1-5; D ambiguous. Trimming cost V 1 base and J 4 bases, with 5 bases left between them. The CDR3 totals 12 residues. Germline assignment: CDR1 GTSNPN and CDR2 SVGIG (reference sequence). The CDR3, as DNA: TGTGCCTGGAGTGGAGGAAATCAGCCCCAGCATTTT. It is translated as CAWSGGNQPQHF.

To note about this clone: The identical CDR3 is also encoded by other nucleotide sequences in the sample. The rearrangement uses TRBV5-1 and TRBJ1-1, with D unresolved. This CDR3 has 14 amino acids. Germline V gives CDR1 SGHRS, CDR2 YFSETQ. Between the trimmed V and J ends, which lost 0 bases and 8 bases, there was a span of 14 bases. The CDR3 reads CASSLGEGIKEAFF. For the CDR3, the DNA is TGCGCCAGCAGCTTGGGGGAGGGAATAAAGGAAGCTTTCTTT.

The CDR3 DNA reads TGTGCCATCAGGGGACTTAGAGGAGAGACCCAGTACTTC. Its protein is CAIRGLRGETQYF. The V call is TRBV10-3, the J call TRBJ2-5; D is possibly TRBD2 (6 bases). V dropped 6 bases and J dropped 4 bases, with 12 bases sitting between them. This CDR3 is 13 amino acids long. From germline, CDR1 is ENHRY and CDR2 SYGVKD.

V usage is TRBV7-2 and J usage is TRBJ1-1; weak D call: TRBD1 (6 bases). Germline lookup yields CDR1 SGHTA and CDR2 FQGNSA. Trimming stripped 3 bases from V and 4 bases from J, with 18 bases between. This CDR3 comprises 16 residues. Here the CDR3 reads CASSLLQGNLGTEAFF. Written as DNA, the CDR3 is TGTGCCAGCAGCTTGTTACAGGGAAATTTGGGCACTGAAGCTTTCTTT.